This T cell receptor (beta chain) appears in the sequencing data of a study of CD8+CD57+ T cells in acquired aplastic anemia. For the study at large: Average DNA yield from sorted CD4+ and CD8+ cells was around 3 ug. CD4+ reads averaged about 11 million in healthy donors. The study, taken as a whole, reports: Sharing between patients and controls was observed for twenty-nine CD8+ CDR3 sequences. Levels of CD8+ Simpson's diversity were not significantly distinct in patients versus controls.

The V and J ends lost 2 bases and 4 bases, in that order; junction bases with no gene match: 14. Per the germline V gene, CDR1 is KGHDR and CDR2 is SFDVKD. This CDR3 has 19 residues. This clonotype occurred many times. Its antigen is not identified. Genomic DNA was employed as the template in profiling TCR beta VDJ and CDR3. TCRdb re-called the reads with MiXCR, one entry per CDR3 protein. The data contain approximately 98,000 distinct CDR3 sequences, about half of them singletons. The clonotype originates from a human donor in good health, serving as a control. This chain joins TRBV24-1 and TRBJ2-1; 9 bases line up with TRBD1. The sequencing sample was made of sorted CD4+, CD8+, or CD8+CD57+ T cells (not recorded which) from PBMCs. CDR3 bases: TGTGCCACCAGTGATTCAGACTCCCGGACAGGGGACATGTACAATGAGCAGTTCTTC. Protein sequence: CATSDSDSRTGDMYNEQFF.